A single sample gave rise to the 12 T cell receptor beta chains below, sequenced in a study of T cell responses to AZD1222 COVID-19 vaccine. TCRdb's copy holds only in-frame clones and misses some; the assay was immunoSEQ multiplex PCR. The sample contains some 120,000 clones, around 83% of which appear only once. The sequenced sample was peripheral blood, obtained 28 days after the second AZD1222 dose. The receptor source for this set is an adult who received the AZD1222 COVID-19 vaccine.

The rearrangement uses TRBV14 and TRBJ1-1, with TRBD1 as a possible D gene (5 bases). The CDR3 has 14 residues. Germline lookup yields CDR1 SGHDN and CDR2 FVKESK. Trimming took 4 bases from V and 0 from J, leaving 9 bases between them. The CDR3 nucleotides are TGTGCCAGCAGCCGGGCAGGGATGAACACTGAAGCTTTCTTT. Translation: CASSRAGMNTEAFF.

In this sample, this clone turned up once. The chain employs TRBV28 and TRBJ1-2; D call uncertain. Germline V gene lookup returns CDR1 MDHEN and CDR2 SYDVKM. The CDR3 sequence is 18 residues long. The germline V and J ends were trimmed by 1 base and 4 bases, with 22 bases remaining between them. The CDR3: CASSLFLDSVGRFYGYTF. Written as DNA, the CDR3 is TGTGCCAGCAGTTTATTCCTCGATTCGGTTGGCAGATTCTATGGCTACACCTTC.

The chain is built from TRBV9 and TRBJ1-3; D gene uncertain. This CDR3 has 15 amino acids. The V end lost 0 bases, the J end lost 3 bases, and 10 bases lay between the germline ends. Germline V gene sequence: CDR1 SGDLS, CDR2 YYNGEE. CDR3 sequence (DNA): TGTGCCAGCAGCGTAGAATCGGTCTTTGGAAACACCATATATTTT. Protein product: CASSVESVFGNTIYF. The entire variable domain, with the rest obtained from reference TRBV9 and TRBJ1-3, is as follows: DSGVTQTPKHLITATGQRVTLRCSPRSGDLSVYWYQQSLDQGLQFLIQYYNGEERAKGNILERFSAQQFPDLHSELNLSSLELGDSALYFCASSVESVFGNTIYFGEGSWLTVV.

This clone occurred a few times. The J gene is TRBJ2-7, the V gene TRBV2; 8 bases align to TRBD2. V lost 6 bases to trimming and J lost 1 base; unmatched junction nucleotides: 8. The CDR3 loop spans 15 amino acids. Per the germline V gene, CDR1 is SNHLY and CDR2 is FYNNEI. The CDR3, as DNA: TGTGCCAGCAGGGCAGGACTAGCCCATTCCTACGAGCAGTACTTC. Amino acid sequence: CASRAGLAHSYEQYF.

This chain connects TRBV14 to TRBJ1-2, with 7 bases fitting TRBD1. The CDR3 is 14 residues long. Trimming took 4 bases from V and 3 from J; bases not matched to a gene: 5. Per germline, CDR1 SGHDN and CDR2 FVKESK. The CDR3 DNA reads TGTGCCAGCAGCCTCACCGGACAGGACTATGGCTACACCTTC. This codes for CASSLTGQDYGYTF.

The genes are TRBV12-3 or TRBV12-4 and TRBJ2-7, with a tentative D call TRBD2 (6 bases). Trimming removed 1 base at V and 4 bases at J, with 8 bases between. The CDR3 consists of 13 residues. CDR3 sequence: CASSLVGGYEQYF. The CDR3 DNA reads as TGTGCCAGCAGTTTAGTCGGGGGATACGAGCAGTACTTC.

This clone was observed a few times. V and J are TRBV30 and TRBJ1-5; the D is unclear. CDR1 is GTSNPN and CDR2 is SVGIG in the germline V gene (reference sequence). The CDR3 spans 15 residues. Trimming shortened V by 3 bases and J by 4 bases, and 16 bases separated the two germline ends. CDR3 sequence reads: CAWRGPGNTNQPQHF. CDR3 coding DNA: TGTGCCTGGAGGGGCCCGGGCAACACGAATCAGCCCCAGCATTTT.

The rearrangement joins TRBV18 to TRBJ2-3, with D perhaps TRBD2 (7 bases). Germline V gene lookup returns CDR1 KGHSH and CDR2 LQKENI. There are 18 residues in the CDR3. Trimming took 5 bases from V and 2 from J, leaving 23 bases between them. Written as DNA, the CDR3 is TGTGCCAGCTCAGCCCCTTTGGGGGGGCAGGGCTACACAGATACGCAGTATTTT. This codes for CASSAPLGGQGYTDTQYF. The full variable domain, rest sourced from reference TRBV18 and TRBJ2-3, is NAGVMQNPRHLVRRRGQEARLRCSPMKGHSHVYWYRQLPEEGLKFMVYLQKENIIDESGMPKERFSAEFPKEGPSILRIQQVVRGDSAAYFCASSAPLGGQGYTDTQYFGPGTRLTVL.

The chain couples TRBV10-1 to TRBJ1-2; D is undetermined. Trimming took off 7 bases at V and 3 bases at J, with 6 bases between the two ends. CDR1 WNHNN and CDR2 SYGVQD come from the germline V gene (reference sequence). The CDR3 runs to 11 residues. The CDR3 loop is CASTRYYGYTF. CDR3 bases: TGCGCCAGCACAAGGTACTATGGCTACACCTTC.

V gene TRBV6-5 combines with J gene TRBJ2-5; unclear D gene. The CDR3 is made up of 13 amino acids. CDR1 is MNHEY, CDR2 SVGAGI, per germline. Trimming pared 5 bases from V and 7 bases from J, leaving 14 bases between. CDR3 sequence: CASSLTPDGTQYF. For the CDR3, the DNA is TGTGCCAGCAGTCTAACCCCTGATGGGACCCAGTACTTC.

Regarding this clone: One end of the junction varies from germline; a read error may be responsible. V usage is TRBV7-7 and J usage is TRBJ2-3; D is unresolved. In germline, CDR1 is SSHAT, CDR2 FNYEAQ (reference sequence). The CDR3 totals 13 residues. The CDR3 DNA is TGTGCTAGCAGCCTACAACAAAGAGATACGCAGTATTTT. This codes for CASSLQQRDTQYF.

The V call is TRBV6-5, the J call TRBJ2-6; the D is unclear. Germline CDR1 MNHEY, CDR2 SVGAGI. The CDR3 contains 13 residues. Trimming cost V 8 bases and J 1 base, with 6 bases left between them. For the CDR3, the DNA is TGTGCCAGCCGCGGATCTGGGGCCAACGTCCTGACTTTC. Amino acids: CASRGSGANVLTF.